One and the same sample provided the 8 T cell receptor beta chains below, sequenced in a study of T cells in localized non-small cell lung cancer. Measured with immunoSEQ multiplex PCR; TCRdb has only the in-frame clones, and not every one. The sample contains around 15,000 clones, 70% to 90% of which appear only once. Here the sequenced sample was peripheral blood, taken before any cancer treatment. The receptors shown here come from a male donor at least 60 years old with stage I lung adenocarcinoma.

The gene calls are TRBV18 and TRBJ1-5, with D maybe TRBD1 (5 bases). Germline CDR1 and CDR2: KGHSH and LQKENI. The CDR3 length is 15 residues. Trimming took off 3 bases at V and 2 bases at J, with 11 bases between the two ends. The CDR3 DNA reads as TGTGCCAGCTCACCCTTAGCAGGGCGCAATCAGCCCCAGCATTTT. It codes for CASSPLAGRNQPQHF.

This chain joins TRBV19 and TRBJ1-1; TRBD1 might be the D (5 bases). Trimming took off 5 bases at V and 2 bases at J, with 12 bases between the two ends. The germline V gene encodes CDR1 LNHDA and CDR2 SQIVND (reference sequence). This CDR3 is built from 14 residues. The CDR3 DNA reads TGTGCCAGTAGTTCCCAGGGTGTCAACACTGAAGCTTTCTTT. Its translation is CASSSQGVNTEAFF.

This chain joins TRBV6-6 and TRBJ1-4; D may be TRBD1 (6 bases). Germline CDR1 and CDR2: MNHNY and SVGAGI (reference sequence). The V end was cut by 7 bases, the J end by 5 bases, with 14 bases between. This CDR3 comprises 14 residues. CDR3 nucleotides: TGTGCCAGCACCGAGGCTGGGGGCAATGAAAAACTGTTTTTT. Its translation is CASTEAGGNEKLFF.

The chain combines TRBV5-1 with TRBJ1-2; 8 positions match TRBD1. V lost 4 bases to trimming and J lost 3 bases; unmatched junction nucleotides: 14. Germline V CDR1 and CDR2: SGHRS, YFSETQ. This CDR3 has 17 amino acids. The CDR3 spells CASSPGGRTGSDYGYTF. For the CDR3, the DNA is TGCGCCAGCAGCCCGGGGGGACGGACAGGGAGTGACTATGGCTACACCTTC.

The chain employs TRBV27 and TRBJ2-1; perhaps D is TRBD1 or TRBD2 (5 bases each). This CDR3 comprises 16 residues. CDR1 and CDR2 (germline): MNHEY, SMNVEV (reference sequence). With 1 base removed from V and 8 bases from J, the gap between germline ends came to 18 bases. The CDR3 reads CASSLYRGKRGDEQFF. CDR3 nucleotides: TGTGCCAGCAGTTTATATCGGGGCAAGAGAGGCGATGAGCAGTTCTTC.

V usage is TRBV6-1 and J usage is TRBJ2-3, with a tentative D call TRBD2 (6 bases). Germline lookup yields CDR1 MNHNS and CDR2 SASEGT. CDR3 length: 13 residues. V lost 10 bases, J lost 5 bases, and 16 bases lay in between. CDR3 loop: CATLGGLEDTQYF. The CDR3 DNA follows: TGTGCCACCTTAGGAGGGTTAGAAGATACGCAGTATTTT.

This rearrangement joins TRBV28 to TRBJ2-3; D gene ambiguous. This CDR3 is 11 amino acids long. Trimming cost V 5 bases and J 2 bases, with 2 bases left between them. The V gene's germline CDR1 is MDHEN and CDR2 SYDVKM. Written as DNA, the CDR3 is TGTGCCAGCAGTATCACAGATACGCAGTATTTT. The encoded protein is CASSITDTQYF. The variable domain in full, completed from reference TRBV28 and TRBJ2-3, reads DVKVTQSSRYLVKRTGEKVFLECVQDMDHENMFWYRQDPGLGLRLIYFSYDVKMKEKGDIPEGYSVSREKKERFSLILESASTNQTSMYLCASSITDTQYFGPGTRLTVL.

The chain joins TRBV19 to TRBJ1-1; D gene ambiguous. This CDR3 has 12 residues. Trimming removed 2 bases at V and 11 bases at J, with 12 bases between. Germline V gene sequence: CDR1 LNHDA, CDR2 SQIVND (reference sequence). Here the CDR3 DNA reads TGTGCCAGTAGTATACGGCCACAAGTCGCTTTCTTT. Its protein product is CASSIRPQVAFF.